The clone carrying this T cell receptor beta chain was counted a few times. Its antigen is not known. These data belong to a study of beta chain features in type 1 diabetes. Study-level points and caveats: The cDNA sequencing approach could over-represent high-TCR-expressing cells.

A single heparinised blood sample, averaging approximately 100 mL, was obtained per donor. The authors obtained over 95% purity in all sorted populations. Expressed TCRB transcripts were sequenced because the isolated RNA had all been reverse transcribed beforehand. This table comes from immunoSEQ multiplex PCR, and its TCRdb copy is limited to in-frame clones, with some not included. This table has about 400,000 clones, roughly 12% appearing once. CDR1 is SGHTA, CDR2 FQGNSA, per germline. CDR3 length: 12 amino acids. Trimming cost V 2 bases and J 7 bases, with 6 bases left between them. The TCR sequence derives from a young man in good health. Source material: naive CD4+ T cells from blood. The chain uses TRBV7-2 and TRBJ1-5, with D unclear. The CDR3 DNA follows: TGTGCCAGCAGCTTAATGAGGCAGCCCCAGCATTTT. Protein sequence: CASSLMRQPQHF.